This is a list of T cell receptor beta chains from one sample in a study of PD-L1 blockade in urothelial cancer. Generated by immunoSEQ multiplex PCR, the TCRdb table keeps only in-frame clones and is missing some. The sample has tens of thousands of clones, less than 90% seen once. Sequenced here: PBMCs, sampled around atezolizumab (anti-PD-L1) treatment. The origin of the receptors is an older man with urothelial cancer. CDR3s leave out the opening cysteine and the closing phenylalanine or tryptophan. The order of the fields is D gene, V gene, J gene, CDR3 protein. The D gene is left open where the match is weak.

>TRBD2|TRBV18|TRBJ2-1
ASSPPVAGGLDEQF
>TRBD2|TRBV7-9|TRBJ2-5
ASSLAGGDYGETQY
>-|TRBV30|TRBJ2-7
AWRRGLTGTYEQY
>TRBD1|TRBV5-1|TRBJ1-3
ASKGQSSGNTIY
>-|TRBV5-4|TRBJ2-7
ASSPPMGAEQY
>-|TRBV20-1|TRBJ2-1
SAVFGEQF
>TRBD1|TRBV5-1|TRBJ2-7
ASSSGQVYEQY
>-|TRBV25-1|TRBJ2-5
ASSGGQSNSQETQY
>TRBD2|TRBV9|TRBJ2-1
ASSREYEQF
>-|TRBV5-4|TRBJ1-2
ASSLVPAQVGYGYT
>-|TRBV27|TRBJ2-1
ASSSAYNEQF
>-|TRBV5-5|TRBJ1-1
ASSSIPGLNTEAF
>-|TRBV19|TRBJ1-2
ASSRTALPDTGGYT
>TRBD2|TRBV2|TRBJ2-7
ASGGLVAGYEQY
>-|TRBV9|TRBJ2-2
ASSRVTGELF
>TRBD1|TRBV11-2|TRBJ1-1
ASSLRYGQVNTEAF
>TRBD1|TRBV28|TRBJ2-7
ASSTRTGVSYEQY
>-|TRBV5-5|TRBJ1-4
ASSLRVGENEKLF
>-|TRBV4-1|TRBJ2-3
ASSVVILADTQY
>TRBD1|TRBV30|TRBJ2-1
AWSVGTGGYNEQF
>-|TRBV5-1|TRBJ2-7
ASSLGSISYEQY
>TRBD2|TRBV5-1|TRBJ2-2
ASSLSSGNTGELF
>-|TRBV25-1|TRBJ2-1
ATSPSGILYNEQF
>-|TRBV9|TRBJ1-1
ASRPSGDRTTEAF
>TRBD2|TRBV2|TRBJ2-3
ASGRPTGGADTQY
>TRBD2|TRBV28|TRBJ2-1
GHRLAGGNEQF
>TRBD2|TRBV28|TRBJ2-1
ASSHPSGDYNEQF
>TRBD2|TRBV28|TRBJ2-1
ASITPGVAGMDEQF
>TRBD2|TRBV7-8|TRBJ2-1
ASSVAGLVNNEQF
>TRBD2|TRBV11-3|TRBJ2-5
ASSFGTSGQETQY
>TRBD2|TRBV29-1|TRBJ2-3
SVEIGREGGDTQY
>TRBD1|TRBV5-6|TRBJ2-1
ASSKTGFDEQF
>-|TRBV6-4|TRBJ1-1
ASSMGRDTEAF
>-|TRBV10-3|TRBJ2-7
AISDPEFYEQY
>-|TRBV2|TRBJ2-1
ASSERGEGGEQF
>-|TRBV9|TRBJ1-3
ASSVKQGLSSGNTIY
>-|TRBV5-5|TRBJ1-4
ASSFAIQGNEKLF
>TRBD2|TRBV11-2|TRBJ2-2
ASSLEVEGLADTGELF
>-|TRBV2|TRBJ2-2
AGRQASNTGELF
>-|TRBV6-6|TRBJ2-2
ASILTANTGELF
>TRBD1|TRBV19|TRBJ1-3
ASSTGGSGNTIY
>TRBD2|TRBV11-3|TRBJ2-7
ASSPRGGAYEQY
>-|TRBV28|TRBJ2-7
ASSYPGTMSYEQY
>TRBD1|TRBV19|TRBJ2-7
ASSTNRGTEQY
>-|TRBV28|TRBJ2-7
ASSPLLSYEQY
>-|TRBV5-4|TRBJ1-2
ASSLAGANYGYT